These 13 T cell receptor beta chains were sequenced from one sample in a study of beta chain features in type 1 diabetes. Every bit of the isolated RNA underwent reverse transcription, so sequencing read expressed TCRB transcripts. Libraries were prepared by immunoSEQ multiplex PCR; TCRdb keeps only in-frame clonotypes and omits some of them. The table lists around 19,000 clones, approximately 50% of them singletons, with around 0.45% in the top ten. The sequenced material came from stem cell memory CD4+ T cells from blood. The receptors here all came from a man aged 18 to 29 in good health.

In this sample, this clone turned up a few times. This chain connects TRBV5-1 to TRBJ2-7; D is perhaps TRBD1 (5 bases). This CDR3 has 14 residues. Trimming removed 0 bases at V and 0 bases at J, with 7 bases between. Germline CDR1 and CDR2: SGHRS and YFSETQ. CDR3 sequence reads: CASSLDRSSYEQYF. The DNA of the CDR3 is TGCGCCAGCAGCTTGGACAGGAGCTCCTACGAGCAGTACTTC.

This chain connects TRBV7-2 to TRBJ1-3, with a possible D match to TRBD1 (5 bases). Trimming removed 2 bases from V and 3 bases from J, with 14 bases in between. Germline V gene lookup returns CDR1 SGHTA and CDR2 FQGNSA. The CDR3 length is 16 residues. CDR3 sequence reads: CASSLNSGGLGNTIYF. In DNA form, the CDR3 reads TGTGCCAGCAGCTTAAACAGTGGGGGACTTGGAAACACCATATATTTT.

The V call is TRBV6-5, the J call TRBJ2-2; no firm D call. Trimming removed 4 bases from V and 0 bases from J, with 6 bases in between. The CDR3 covers 14 residues. Germline CDR1 and CDR2: MNHEY and SVGAGI. The DNA for the CDR3 is TGTGCCAGCAGTTGGCAGGCGAACACCGGGGAGCTGTTTTTT. It yields the protein CASSWQANTGELFF.

This clone has more than one count but fewer than ten. The rearrangement links TRBV7-2 to TRBJ2-5; 11 positions match TRBD2. The CDR3 covers 14 residues. CDR1 and CDR2 from the germline V gene are SGHTA and FQGNSA. The V gene end was trimmed by 3 bases and the J gene end by 3 bases; junction bases not matched to a gene: 0. The CDR3 DNA is TGTGCCAGCAGCTTGGGACTAGCGGAAGAGACCCAGTACTTC. Its protein product is CASSLGLAEETQYF.

The rearrangement uses TRBV7-3 and TRBJ2-1; D is unresolved. This CDR3 has 12 residues. V gave up 6 bases and J gave up 4 bases, with 7 bases separating them. Germline assignment: CDR1 SGHTA and CDR2 FQGTGA. The CDR3 region has the DNA TGTGCCAGCAGGAACAGATACAATGAGCAGTTCTTC. This gives the protein CASRNRYNEQFF.

This clone was seen a few times. The genes are TRBV10-3 and TRBJ1-5; TRBD1 aligns across 7 bases. Looked up from germline, CDR1 is ENHRY and CDR2 is SYGVKD. This CDR3 is 15 amino acids long. Trimming at V came to 2 bases and at J to 0 bases, leaving 1 base not matched to a gene. The chain's CDR3 is CAISEGQDSNQPQHF. CDR3 sequence (DNA): TGTGCCATCAGTGAGGGACAGGATAGCAATCAGCCCCAGCATTTT.

The gene calls are TRBV18 and TRBJ2-3; 7 nucleotides agree with TRBD1. Trimming cost V 3 bases and J 0 bases; bases outside gene matches: 3. Germline CDR1 reads KGHSH; CDR2 reads LQKENI. This CDR3 is 15 amino acids long. The CDR3 sequence: CASSPLDRSTDTQYF. CDR3 in DNA: TGTGCCAGCTCACCCCTGGACAGGAGCACAGATACGCAGTATTTT.

This chain uses TRBV11-3 with TRBJ2-7, with D maybe TRBD1 (6 bases). Germline CDR1 reads SGHNT; CDR2 reads YENEEA. The CDR3 is 15 residues long. Trimming removed 1 base at V and 2 bases at J, with 12 bases between. Here the CDR3 DNA reads TGTGCCAGCAGCTTAGGGGCAGGGGCGACCTACGAGCAGTACTTC. It translates to CASSLGAGATYEQYF.

The V and J genes are TRBV5-1 and TRBJ2-1; unclear D gene. Between the trimmed V and J ends, which lost 0 bases and 8 bases, there was a span of 6 bases. There are 12 residues in the CDR3. Germline CDR1 and CDR2: SGHRS and YFSETQ. CDR3 DNA: TGCGCCAGCAGCTTGGGAGTGGATGAGCAGTTCTTC. Translation gives CASSLGVDEQFF.

The chain carries TRBV7-9 and TRBJ2-5, with D hard to call. Germline assignment: CDR1 SEHNR and CDR2 FQNEAQ (reference sequence). V shed 5 bases and J shed 7 bases, with 14 bases lying between them. The CDR3 totals 13 residues. The chain's CDR3 is CASSPEERRTQYF. CDR3 in DNA: TGTGCCAGCAGCCCTGAGGAGAGAAGGACCCAGTACTTC.

This clone showed up just a few times. The CDR3 sequence: CASSTSYTRVVGYTF. The CDR3 DNA follows: TGTGCCAGTAGTACGAGCTATACACGGGTCGTAGGCTACACCTTC. This sequence joins TRBV19 and TRBJ1-2; D gene ambiguous. Germline-derived CDR1 and CDR2 are LNHDA and SQIVND (reference sequence). The CDR3 length is 15 residues. V shed 4 bases and J shed 8 bases, with 20 bases lying between them.

The rearrangement uses TRBV4-3 and TRBJ1-4; D is unclear. Germline CDR1 is LGHNA and CDR2 is YSLEER. Trimming shortened V by 0 bases and J by 7 bases, and 12 bases separated the two germline ends. This CDR3 contains 15 residues. In DNA form, the CDR3 reads TGCGCCAGCAGCCAAGATCGAGCTGCGGGTGAAAAACTGTTTTTT. Its protein product is CASSQDRAAGEKLFF.

The chain has TRBV4-3 and TRBJ2-3; D remains unclear. Germline loops: CDR1 LGHNA, CDR2 YSLEER. V lost 1 base and J lost 0, with 11 bases in between. This CDR3 region has 16 residues. The CDR3 DNA sequence: TGCGCCAGCAGCCAAGGGCTTGCGCGGAGCACAGATACGCAGTATTTT. This translates into CASSQGLARSTDTQYF.